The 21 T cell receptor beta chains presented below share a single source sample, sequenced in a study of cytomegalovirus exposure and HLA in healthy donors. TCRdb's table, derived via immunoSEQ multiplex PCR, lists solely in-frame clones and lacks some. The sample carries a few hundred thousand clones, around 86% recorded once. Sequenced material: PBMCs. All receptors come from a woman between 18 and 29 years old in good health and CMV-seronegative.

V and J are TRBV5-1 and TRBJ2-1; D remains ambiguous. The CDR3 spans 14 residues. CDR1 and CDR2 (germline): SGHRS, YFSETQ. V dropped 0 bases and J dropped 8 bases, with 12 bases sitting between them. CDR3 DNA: TGCGCCAGCAGCTTGGCTCTCCACACAGATGAGCAGTTCTTC. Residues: CASSLALHTDEQFF.

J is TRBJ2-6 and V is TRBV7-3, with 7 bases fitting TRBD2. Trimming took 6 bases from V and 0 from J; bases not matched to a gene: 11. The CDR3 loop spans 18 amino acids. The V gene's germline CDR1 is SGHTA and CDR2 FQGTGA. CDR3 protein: CASSLAALGSSGANVLTF. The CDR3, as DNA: TGTGCCAGCAGTCTAGCGGCCTTGGGGAGCTCTGGGGCCAACGTCCTGACTTTC. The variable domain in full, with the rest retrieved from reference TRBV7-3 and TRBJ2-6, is GAGVSQTPSNKVTEKGKYVELRCDPISGHTALYWYRQSLGQGPEFLIYFQGTGAADDSGLPNDRFFAVRPEGSVSTLKIQRTERGDSAVYLCASSLAALGSSGANVLTFGAGSRLTVL.

The CDR3 nucleotides are TGTGCCAGCAGAGCCGGGACTAGCGGTACCTACGAGCAGTACTTC. This translates into CASRAGTSGTYEQYF. The genes are TRBV6-1 and TRBJ2-7; TRBD2 aligns across 11 bases. J was trimmed by 2 bases and V by 6 bases; bases with no gene match: 6. This CDR3 is built from 15 residues. Germline V gives CDR1 MNHNS, CDR2 SASEGT.

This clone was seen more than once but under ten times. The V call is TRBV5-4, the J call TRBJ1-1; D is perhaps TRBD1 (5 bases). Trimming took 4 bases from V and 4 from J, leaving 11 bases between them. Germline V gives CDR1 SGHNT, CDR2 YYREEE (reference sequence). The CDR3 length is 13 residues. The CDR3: CASSPRGGTEAFF. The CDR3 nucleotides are TGTGCCAGCAGCCCAAGGGGTGGCACTGAAGCTTTCTTT.

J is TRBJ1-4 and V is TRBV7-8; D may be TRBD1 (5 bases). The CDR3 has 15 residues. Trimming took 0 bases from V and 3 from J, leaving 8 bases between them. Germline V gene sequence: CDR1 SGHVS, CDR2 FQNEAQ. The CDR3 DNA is TGTGCCAGCAGCTTAGCGTGGGGGGCTAATGAAAAACTGTTTTTT. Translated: CASSLAWGANEKLFF.

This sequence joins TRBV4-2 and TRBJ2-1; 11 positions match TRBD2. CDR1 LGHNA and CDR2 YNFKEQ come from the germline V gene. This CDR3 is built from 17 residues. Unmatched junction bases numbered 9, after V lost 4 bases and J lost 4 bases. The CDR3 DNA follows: TGTGCCAGCAGCCCCTCCGATTTAGCGGGAGGGTACAATGAGCAGTTCTTC. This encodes CASSPSDLAGGYNEQFF.

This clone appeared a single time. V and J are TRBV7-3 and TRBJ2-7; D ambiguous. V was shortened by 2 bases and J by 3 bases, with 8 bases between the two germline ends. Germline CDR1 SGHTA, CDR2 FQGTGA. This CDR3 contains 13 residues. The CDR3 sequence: CASSLRVDYEQYF. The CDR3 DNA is TGTGCCAGCAGCTTACGTGTAGACTACGAGCAGTACTTC.

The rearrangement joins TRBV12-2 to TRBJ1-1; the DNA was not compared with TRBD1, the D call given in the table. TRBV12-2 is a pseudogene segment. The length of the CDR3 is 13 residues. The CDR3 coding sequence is TGTGCAAGTCGAACGAAACAGTTCAATGAAGCTTTCTTT. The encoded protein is CASRTKQFNEAFF.

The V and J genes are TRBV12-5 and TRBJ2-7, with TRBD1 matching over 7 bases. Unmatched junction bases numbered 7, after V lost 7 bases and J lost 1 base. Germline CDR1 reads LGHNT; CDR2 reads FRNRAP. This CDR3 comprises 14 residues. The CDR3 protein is CASETGTDSYEQYF. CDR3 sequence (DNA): TGTGCTAGTGAAACCGGGACAGATTCCTACGAGCAGTACTTC.

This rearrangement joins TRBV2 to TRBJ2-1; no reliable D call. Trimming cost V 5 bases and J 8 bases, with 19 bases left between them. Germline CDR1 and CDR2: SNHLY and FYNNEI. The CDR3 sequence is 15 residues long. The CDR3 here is CASSLWVEGRDEQFF. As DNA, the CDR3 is TGTGCCAGCAGTTTGTGGGTCGAAGGTCGGGATGAGCAGTTCTTC. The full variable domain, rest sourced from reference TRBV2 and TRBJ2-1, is EPEVTQTPSHQVTQMGQEVILRCVPISNHLYFYWYRQILGQKVEFLVSFYNNEISEKSEIFDDQFSVERPDGSNFTLKIRSTKLEDSAMYFCASSLWVEGRDEQFFGPGTRLTVL.

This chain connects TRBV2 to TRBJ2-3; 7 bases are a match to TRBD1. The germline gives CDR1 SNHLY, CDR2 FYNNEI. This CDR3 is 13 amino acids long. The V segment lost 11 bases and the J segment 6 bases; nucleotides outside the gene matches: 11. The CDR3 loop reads CAGDRATADTQYF. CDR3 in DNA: TGTGCCGGAGACAGGGCAACTGCGGATACGCAGTATTTT.

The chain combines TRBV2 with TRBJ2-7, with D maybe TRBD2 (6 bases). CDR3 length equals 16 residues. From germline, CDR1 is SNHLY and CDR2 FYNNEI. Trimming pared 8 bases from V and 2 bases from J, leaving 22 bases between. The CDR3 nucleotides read TGTGCCAGCGATGACCTGATGCTTAGCGGCCCCTACGAGCAGTACTTC. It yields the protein CASDDLMLSGPYEQYF.

The CDR3 is CASSLATNRTTNEKLFF. CDR3 in DNA: TGCGCCAGCAGCTTGGCAACAAACAGAACAACTAATGAAAAACTGTTTTTT. This chain joins TRBV5-1 and TRBJ1-4; D call uncertain. Germline V gene data show CDR1 as SGHRS and CDR2 as YFSETQ. The CDR3 spans 17 residues. Trimming pared 0 bases from V and 0 bases from J, leaving 12 bases between. Variable domain in full (rest from reference TRBV5-1 and TRBJ1-4): KAGVTQTPRYLIKTRGQQVTLSCSPISGHRSVSWYQQTPGQGLQFLFEYFSETQRNKGNFPGRFSGRQFSNSRSEMNVSTLELGDSALYLCASSLATNRTTNEKLFFGSGTQLSVL.

The CDR3 bases are TGCGCCAGCAGCCGATCCGGGACAGTTAATTCACCCCTCCACTTT. It codes for CASSRSGTVNSPLHF. The chain recombines TRBV4-3 with TRBJ1-6; 7 bases are a match to TRBD1. The CDR3 extends over 15 amino acids. V gave up 4 bases and J gave up 6 bases; unmatched junction bases: 6. Per the germline V gene, CDR1 is LGHNA and CDR2 is YSLEER.

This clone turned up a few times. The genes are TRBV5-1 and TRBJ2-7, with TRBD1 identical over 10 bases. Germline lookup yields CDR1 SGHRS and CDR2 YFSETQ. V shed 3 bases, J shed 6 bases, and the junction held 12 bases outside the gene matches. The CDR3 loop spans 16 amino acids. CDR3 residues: CASSSEPGQGIFEQYF. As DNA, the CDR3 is TGCGCCAGCAGCTCCGAGCCGGGACAGGGGATTTTCGAGCAGTACTTC.

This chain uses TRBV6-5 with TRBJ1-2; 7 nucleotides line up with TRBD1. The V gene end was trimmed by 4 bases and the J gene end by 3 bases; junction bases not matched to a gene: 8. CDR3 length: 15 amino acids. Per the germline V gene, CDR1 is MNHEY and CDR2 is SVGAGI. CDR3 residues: CASSFDREIDYGYTF. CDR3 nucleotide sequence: TGTGCCAGCAGTTTCGACAGGGAAATAGACTATGGCTACACCTTC.

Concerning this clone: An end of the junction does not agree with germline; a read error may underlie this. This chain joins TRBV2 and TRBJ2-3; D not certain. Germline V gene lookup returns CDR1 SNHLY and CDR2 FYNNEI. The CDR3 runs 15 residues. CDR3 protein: CASGDTRYGTDTQYF. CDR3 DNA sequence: TGTGCCAGCGGTGACACCCGCTACGGCACAGATACGCAGTATTTT.

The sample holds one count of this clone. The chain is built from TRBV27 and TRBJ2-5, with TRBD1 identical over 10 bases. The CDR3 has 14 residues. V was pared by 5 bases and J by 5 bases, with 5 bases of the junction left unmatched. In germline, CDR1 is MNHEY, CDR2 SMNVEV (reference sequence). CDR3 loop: CASSQDRGAETQYF. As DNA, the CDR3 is TGTGCCAGCAGTCAGGACAGGGGGGCCGAGACCCAGTACTTC.

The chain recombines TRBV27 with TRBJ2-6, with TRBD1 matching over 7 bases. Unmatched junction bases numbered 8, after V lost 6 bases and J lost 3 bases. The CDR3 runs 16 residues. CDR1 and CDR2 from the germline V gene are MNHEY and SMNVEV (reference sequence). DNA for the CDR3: TGTGCCAGCAGCCTGAAGGGGGCTGTTGGGGCCAACGTCCTGACTTTC. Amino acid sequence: CASSLKGAVGANVLTF.

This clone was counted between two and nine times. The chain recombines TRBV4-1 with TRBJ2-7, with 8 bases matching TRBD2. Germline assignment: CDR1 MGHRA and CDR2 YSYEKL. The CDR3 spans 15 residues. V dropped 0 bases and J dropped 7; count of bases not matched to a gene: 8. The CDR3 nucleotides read TGCGCCAGCAGCCAAGAACCAGCGGGAGTGAGTGAGCAGTACTTC. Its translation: CASSQEPAGVSEQYF.

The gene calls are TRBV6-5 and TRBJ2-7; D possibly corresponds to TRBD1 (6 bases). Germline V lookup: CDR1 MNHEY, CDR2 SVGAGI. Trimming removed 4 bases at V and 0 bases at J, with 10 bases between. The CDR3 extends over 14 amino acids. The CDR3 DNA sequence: TGTGCCAGCAGTTGGGACACCGACTCCTACGAGCAGTACTTC. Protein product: CASSWDTDSYEQYF.